This T cell receptor (beta chain) was captured by sequencing in a study of shared clonotypes between healthy human individuals (dated by TCRdb to between 2020 and 2021). Context from the whole study: A couple of women and a few men aged 18 to 49 years were included in the cohort. For each donor, CD4 naive and CD4 memory were each given three plates, CD8 naive was given two plates, and CD8 memory was given one plate. The study deeply sequenced blood TCR repertoires of about five healthy adults to estimate repertoire size and the extent of clonotype sharing between individuals. To increase sequencing depth and limit assay-specific biases, TCR repertoire library preparation and sequencing were carried out by different laboratories using diverse techniques. Each donor's leukapheresis produced roughly between roughly 0.9 and 8.9 billion PBMCs.

Using the deep immunoSEQ assay, multiplex PCR amplified TCR CDR3 regions from genomic DNA. For each cell subset, the extracted genomic DNA was distributed evenly across all wells of several immunoSEQ 96-well plates, and each plate served as one replicate. Each replicate PCR for sorted subsets received about 210 ng genomic DNA, equal to tens of thousands of T cell genomes. Purified libraries were quantified with a Qubit 3.0 fluorometer, sized on a Bioanalyzer 2100, and re-quantified with the KAPA Library Quantification kit. Every immunoSEQ 96-well plate was sequenced on a separate single-read 150-cycle Illumina NextSeq 550 flow cell. In the paper's pipeline: Because the immunoSEQ output included only junctional sequences and no quality scores, the filtering could not be the same as the filtering used for full-length reads. Sequences were annotated with PyIR, a Python wrapper for IgBLAST v1.9, and V/J genes and CDR3 were assigned using IMGT germline references. Any read was removed if the V/J assignment was weak (E-value above 1e-6), the CDR3 was missing, or the read contained stop codons, out-of-frame junctions, or ambiguous translated residues. V3J clonotypes were defined as sequences sharing the same inferred V gene, J gene, and CDR3 amino acid sequence. The percentage overlap between two repertoires was calculated by dividing the number of shared unique clonotypes by the size of the smaller repertoire. RTK rarefaction, the Chao1 estimator, and Recon v2.1 estimates of unobserved clonotypes were used to assess repertoire richness. OLGA was used to compute generation probabilities for all TCRbeta clonotypes that the gDNA method yielded from several donors. Here the immuneACCESS table is served through TCRdb, limited to in-frame sequences with V and J called. Missing clones are a known gap in these copies; in checked studies unresolved V genes cover under half, and the rest lacks a known reason. The V and J calls and the clone size are those of that table, but D and trimming were determined from the DNA. The sample profile shows 1.6 million or so clones; approximately 98.5% of them were found once. The top ten constitute around 0.33% of the sample.

Overall results and qualifications from the work: Pairwise subsampling indicated that sequencing depth was expected to affect the degree of clonotype sharing among donors. When a handful of donors were compared, the shared fraction of clonotypes was around 4.6% for naive CD4, 3.5% for naive CD8, more than 2% for memory CD4, and 0.4% for memory CD8. Rarefaction of sorted-subset datasets indicated incomplete sequencing despite the large sequencing depth. Higher generation probabilities were observed for clonotypes shared by all four sorted-subset donors than for non-shared clonotypes. Sampling was restricted to blood, and TCR repertoires in tissue are likely to differ from TCR repertoires in blood. The small number of donors limited the genetic and exposure-history diversity represented. Naive subsets generally had larger estimated clonotype richness than memory subsets did.

About this clone itself: Its antigen is still unknown. Within one base of it there is no much larger clone, and no base qualities were kept.

Donors were healthy HIV-negative adults with no recently reported acute infections or vaccinations. Only Caucasian adults living in Nashville, Tennessee, USA were represented among the donors. CD4+ T cells were enriched by magnetic negative selection, after which naive cells were positively selected on CD45RA and the negative fraction was taken as the memory subset. Blood was collected by leukapheresis, and PBMCs were isolated by Ficoll-Histopaque density gradient centrifugation and then cryopreserved in liquid nitrogen vapor phase. Purity and quantity of every magnetically sorted T cell population were checked by analytical flow cytometry. Genomic DNA was isolated from each sorted fraction and quantified by UV absorbance on a Nanodrop 2000c. The CDR3 sequence holds 13 residues, the cysteine and phenylalanine included. CDR3 DNA is the only sequence kept; it has 39 bases, read in frame from the first base. The germline V gene (reference sequence) provides CDR1 SGHKS and CDR2 YYEKEE. V loses 1 base of germline sequence and J loses 3 bases, and the interval between the two ends is 8 bases.

The chain is encoded by TRBV5-5 joined to TRBJ2-7; no confident D gene assignment can be made. This sequence originates from a man aged 30-40 years in good health. The specimen was naive CD4+ T cells sorted from blood. Per the publication, the cell subset or site label means: CD45RA+ positively selected. The DNA reads as follows: TGTGCCAGCAGCTTGTATTGGGACTACGAGCAGTACTTC. It codes for CASSLYWDYEQYF.